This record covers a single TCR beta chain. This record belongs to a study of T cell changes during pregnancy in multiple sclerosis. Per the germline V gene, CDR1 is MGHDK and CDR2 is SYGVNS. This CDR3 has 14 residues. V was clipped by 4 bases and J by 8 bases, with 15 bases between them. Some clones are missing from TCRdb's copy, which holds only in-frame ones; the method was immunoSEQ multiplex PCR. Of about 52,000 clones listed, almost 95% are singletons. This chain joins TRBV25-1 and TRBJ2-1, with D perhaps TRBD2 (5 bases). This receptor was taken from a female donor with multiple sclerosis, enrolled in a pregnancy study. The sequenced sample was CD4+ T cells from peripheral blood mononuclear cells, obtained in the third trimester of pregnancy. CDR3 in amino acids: CASSVGDYRDEQFF. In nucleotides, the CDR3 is TGTGCCAGCAGTGTAGGCGACTATAGAGATGAGCAGTTCTTC.